This T cell receptor (beta chain) came from a study of T cells after yellow fever vaccination. In TCRdb, the 5' RACE reads were re-called with MiXCR into one record per CDR3 protein. The data show 25,000 to 30,000 distinct CDR3 sequences, with over 5% seen just once and around 25% held by the top ten. The V end was cut by 1 base, the J end by 5 bases, with 6 bases between. Germline CDR1 is SGHVS and CDR2 is FNYEAQ. CDR3 size: 13 residues. The TCR comes from a young man who received the YFV17D yellow fever vaccine. The sample consisted of PBMCs, either bulk or a sorted T-cell subset (CD4+, CD8+, memory, or dextramer-sorted; not recorded which), taken on the day of the yellow fever booster vaccination. This chain connects TRBV7-6 to TRBJ2-1, with no clear D. DNA of the CDR3: TGTGCCAGCAGCTTAGGCCGGGACAATGAGCAGTTCTTC. Amino acids: CASSLGRDNEQFF.